The following is a T cell receptor (beta chain) sequence with its context. The sample belongs to a study of control samples from healthy donors and cancer patients. Here immunoSEQ multiplex PCR was the method, and the copy in TCRdb shows in-frame clones only, minus some. Here the sample spans around 95,000 clones, about 90% being singletons. V lost 8 bases, J lost 6 bases, and 9 bases stayed unmatched. Looked up from germline, CDR1 is MNHEY and CDR2 is SVGAGI. CDR3 size: 14 residues. The rearrangement joins TRBV6-5 to TRBJ2-2, with 7 positions matching TRBD1. The sequence was obtained from a woman aged 50 to 60 in good health. The sequencing sample was made of blood. The chain's CDR3 is CASGRQGRPGELFF. The CDR3 coding sequence is TGTGCCAGCGGAAGACAGGGACGTCCCGGGGAGCTGTTTTTT.